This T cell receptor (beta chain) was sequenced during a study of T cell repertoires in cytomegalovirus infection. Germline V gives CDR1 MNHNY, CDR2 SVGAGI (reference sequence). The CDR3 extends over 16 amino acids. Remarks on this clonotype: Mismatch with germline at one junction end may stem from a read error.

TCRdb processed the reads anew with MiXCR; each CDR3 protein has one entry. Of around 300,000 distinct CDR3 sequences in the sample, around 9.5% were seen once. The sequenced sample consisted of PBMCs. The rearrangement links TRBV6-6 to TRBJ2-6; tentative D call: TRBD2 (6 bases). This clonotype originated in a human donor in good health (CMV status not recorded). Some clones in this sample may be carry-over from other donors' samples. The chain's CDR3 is CASCYGAGIGANVLTF. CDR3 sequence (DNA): TGTGCCAGCTGTTACGGGGCGGGGATTGGGGCCAACGTCCTGACTTTC.